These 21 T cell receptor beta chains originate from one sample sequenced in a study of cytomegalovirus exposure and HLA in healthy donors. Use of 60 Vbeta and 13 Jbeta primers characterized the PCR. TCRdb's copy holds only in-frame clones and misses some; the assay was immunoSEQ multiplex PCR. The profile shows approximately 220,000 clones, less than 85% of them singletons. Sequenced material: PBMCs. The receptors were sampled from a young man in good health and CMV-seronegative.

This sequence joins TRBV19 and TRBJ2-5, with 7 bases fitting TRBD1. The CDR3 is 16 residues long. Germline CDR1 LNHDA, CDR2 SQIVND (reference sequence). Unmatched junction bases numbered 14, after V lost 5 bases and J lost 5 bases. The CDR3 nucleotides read TGTGCCAGTAGTCCACCGCCGGGGCAGGGGGTCGAGACCCAGTACTTC. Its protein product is CASSPPPGQGVETQYF.

DNA of the CDR3: TGTGCCAGCAGCGACCGGGGGGGAACTAATGAAAAACTGTTTTTT. Amino acid sequence: CASSDRGGTNEKLFF. The rearrangement uses TRBV9 and TRBJ1-4; maybe TRBD1 (5 bases). The V end was cut by 3 bases, the J end by 1 base, with 10 bases between. The CDR3 contains 15 residues. Germline values: CDR1 SGDLS, CDR2 YYNGEE.

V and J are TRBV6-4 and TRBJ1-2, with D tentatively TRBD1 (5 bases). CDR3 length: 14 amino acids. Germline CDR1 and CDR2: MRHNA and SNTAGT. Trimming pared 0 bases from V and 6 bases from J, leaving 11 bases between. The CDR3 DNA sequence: TGTGCCAGCAGTGACTCGGGAGGGGAACATGGCTACACCTTC. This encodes CASSDSGGEHGYTF.

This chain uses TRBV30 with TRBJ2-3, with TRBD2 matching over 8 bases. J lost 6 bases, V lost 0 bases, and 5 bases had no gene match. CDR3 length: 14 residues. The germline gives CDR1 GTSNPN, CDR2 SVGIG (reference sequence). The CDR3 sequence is CAWSVAGVGDTQYF. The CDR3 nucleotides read TGTGCCTGGAGTGTAGCGGGAGTCGGCGATACGCAGTATTTT.

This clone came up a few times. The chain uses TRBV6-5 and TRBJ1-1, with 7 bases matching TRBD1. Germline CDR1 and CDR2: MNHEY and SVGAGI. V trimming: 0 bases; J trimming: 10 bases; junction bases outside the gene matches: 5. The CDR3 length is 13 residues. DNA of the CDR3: TGTGCCAGCAGTTACTCTGGGACAGTTAGAGCTTTCTTT. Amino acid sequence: CASSYSGTVRAFF.

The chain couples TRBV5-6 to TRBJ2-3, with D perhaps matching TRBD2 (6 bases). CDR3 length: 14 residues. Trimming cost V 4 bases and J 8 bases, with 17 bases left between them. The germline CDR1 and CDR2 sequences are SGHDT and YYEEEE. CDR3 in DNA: TGTGCCAGCAGCCCTTCCCTAGCGCTGGGTACGCAGTATTTT. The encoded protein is CASSPSLALGTQYF.

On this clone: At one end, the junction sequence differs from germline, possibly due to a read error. CDR3 DNA sequence: TGTGCCAGCAGTTATCCCGGGGACAGCCCTAATCGGCCCCAGCATTTT. Amino acids: CASSYPGDSPNRPQHF. The chain carries TRBV6-5 and TRBJ1-5; 7 nucleotides align to TRBD1. The CDR3 length is 16 residues. Germline loops: CDR1 MNHEY, CDR2 SVGAGI.

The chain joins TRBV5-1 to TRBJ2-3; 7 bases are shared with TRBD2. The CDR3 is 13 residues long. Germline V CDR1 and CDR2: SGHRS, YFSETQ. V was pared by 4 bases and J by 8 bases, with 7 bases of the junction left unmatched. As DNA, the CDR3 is TGCGCCAGCAGCGAAGGACTAGAGATTACGCAGTATTTT. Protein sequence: CASSEGLEITQYF.

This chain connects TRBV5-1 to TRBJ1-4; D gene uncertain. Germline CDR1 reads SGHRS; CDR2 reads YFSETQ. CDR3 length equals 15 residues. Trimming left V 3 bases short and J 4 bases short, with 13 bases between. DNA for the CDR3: TGCGCCAGCAGCTCGAACCCCGGGAGTAATGAAAAACTGTTTTTT. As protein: CASSSNPGSNEKLFF.

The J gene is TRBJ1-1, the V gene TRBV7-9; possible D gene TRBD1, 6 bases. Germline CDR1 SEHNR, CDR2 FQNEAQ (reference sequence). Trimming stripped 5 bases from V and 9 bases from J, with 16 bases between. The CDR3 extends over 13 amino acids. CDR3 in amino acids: CASSLGGGDQAFF. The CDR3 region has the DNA TGTGCCAGCAGCCTAGGGGGAGGGGATCAAGCTTTCTTT.

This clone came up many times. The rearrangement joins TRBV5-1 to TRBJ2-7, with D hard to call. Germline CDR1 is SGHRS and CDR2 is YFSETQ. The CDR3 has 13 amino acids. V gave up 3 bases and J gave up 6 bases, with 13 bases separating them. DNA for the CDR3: TGCGCCAGCAGCTCCACATCACCACGCGAGCAGTACTTC. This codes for CASSSTSPREQYF.

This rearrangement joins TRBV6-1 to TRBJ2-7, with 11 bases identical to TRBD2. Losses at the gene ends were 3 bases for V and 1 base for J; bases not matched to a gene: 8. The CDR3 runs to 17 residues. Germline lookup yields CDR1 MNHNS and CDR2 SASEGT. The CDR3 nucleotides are TGTGCCAGCAGTGAGACCCCGGGACTAGCGGTTTCCTACGAGCAGTACTTC. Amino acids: CASSETPGLAVSYEQYF.

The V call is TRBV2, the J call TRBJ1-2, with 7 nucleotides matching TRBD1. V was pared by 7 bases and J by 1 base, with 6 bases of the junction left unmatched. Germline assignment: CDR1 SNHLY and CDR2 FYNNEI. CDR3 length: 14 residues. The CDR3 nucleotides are TGTGCCAGCATTCCGGGACAGAATAACTATGGCTACACCTTC. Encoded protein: CASIPGQNNYGYTF.

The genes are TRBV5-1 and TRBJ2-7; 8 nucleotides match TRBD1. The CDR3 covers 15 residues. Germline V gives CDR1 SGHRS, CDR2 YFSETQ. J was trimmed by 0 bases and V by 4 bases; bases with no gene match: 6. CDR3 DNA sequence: TGCGCCAGCAGCGCGGGGACAGGAAGCTCCTACGAGCAGTACTTC. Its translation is CASSAGTGSSYEQYF.

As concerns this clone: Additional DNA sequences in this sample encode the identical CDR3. The CDR3 nucleotides read TGTGCCAGCAGCTTGCTCCTAAACTATGGCTACACCTTC. Its translation is CASSLLLNYGYTF. The genes are TRBV5-5 and TRBJ1-2; the D is unclear. The V end lost 1 base, the J end lost 2 bases, and 6 bases lay between the germline ends. From germline, CDR1 is SGHKS and CDR2 YYEKEE (reference sequence). This CDR3 region has 13 residues.

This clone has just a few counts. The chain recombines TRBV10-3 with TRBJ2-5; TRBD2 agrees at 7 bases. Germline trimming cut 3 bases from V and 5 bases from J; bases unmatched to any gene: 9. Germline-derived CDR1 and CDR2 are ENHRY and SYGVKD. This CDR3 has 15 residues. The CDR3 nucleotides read TGTGCCATCAGTGATTTGGGAGGGCAGCGGGAGACCCAGTACTTC. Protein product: CAISDLGGQRETQYF.

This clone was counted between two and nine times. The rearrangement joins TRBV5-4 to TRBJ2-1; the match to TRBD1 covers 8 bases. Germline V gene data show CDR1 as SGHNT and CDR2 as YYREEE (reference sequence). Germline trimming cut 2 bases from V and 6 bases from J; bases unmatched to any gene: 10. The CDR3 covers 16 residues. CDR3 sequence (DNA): TGTGCCAGCAGCTTTTGGGGCAGGGGGCAGTTCAATGAGCAGTTCTTC. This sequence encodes CASSFWGRGQFNEQFF.

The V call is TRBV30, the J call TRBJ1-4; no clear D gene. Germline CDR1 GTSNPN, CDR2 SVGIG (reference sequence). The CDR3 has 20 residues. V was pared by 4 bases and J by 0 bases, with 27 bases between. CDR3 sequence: CAWNRGLAGGQETTNEKLFF. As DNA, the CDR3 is TGTGCCTGGAACCGCGGACTAGCGGGAGGGCAGGAGACAACTAATGAAAAACTGTTTTTT.

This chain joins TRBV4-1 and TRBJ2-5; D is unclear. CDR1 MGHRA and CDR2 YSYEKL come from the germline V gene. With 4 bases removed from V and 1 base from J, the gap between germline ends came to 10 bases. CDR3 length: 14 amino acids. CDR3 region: CASSPNSAQETQYF. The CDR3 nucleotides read TGCGCCAGCAGCCCTAATTCTGCCCAAGAGACCCAGTACTTC.

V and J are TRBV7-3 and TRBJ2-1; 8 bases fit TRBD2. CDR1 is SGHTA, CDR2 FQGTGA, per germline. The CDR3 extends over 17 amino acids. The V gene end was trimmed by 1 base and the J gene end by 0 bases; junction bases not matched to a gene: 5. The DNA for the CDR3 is TGTGCCAGCAGCTTAAATGGGCGGGAGGACTCCTACAATGAGCAGTTCTTC. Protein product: CASSLNGREDSYNEQFF.

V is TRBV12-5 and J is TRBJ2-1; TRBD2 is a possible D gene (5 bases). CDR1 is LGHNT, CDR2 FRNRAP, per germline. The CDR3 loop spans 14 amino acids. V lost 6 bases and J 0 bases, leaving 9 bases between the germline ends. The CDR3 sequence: CASGEGSSYNEQFF. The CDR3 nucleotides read TGTGCTAGTGGAGAGGGAAGCTCCTACAATGAGCAGTTCTTC.